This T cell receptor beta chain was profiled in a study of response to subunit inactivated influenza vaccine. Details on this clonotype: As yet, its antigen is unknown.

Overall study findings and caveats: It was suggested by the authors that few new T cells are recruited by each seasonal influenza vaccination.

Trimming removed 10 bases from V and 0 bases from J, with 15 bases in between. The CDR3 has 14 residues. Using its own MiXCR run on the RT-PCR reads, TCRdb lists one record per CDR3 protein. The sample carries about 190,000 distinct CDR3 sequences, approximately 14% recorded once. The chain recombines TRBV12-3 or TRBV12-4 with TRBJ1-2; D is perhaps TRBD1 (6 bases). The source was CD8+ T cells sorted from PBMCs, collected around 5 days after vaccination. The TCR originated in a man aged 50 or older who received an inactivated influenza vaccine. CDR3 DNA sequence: TGTGCCACCAGGGGTCCCACTACTAACTATGGCTACACCTTC. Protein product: CATRGPTTNYGYTF.